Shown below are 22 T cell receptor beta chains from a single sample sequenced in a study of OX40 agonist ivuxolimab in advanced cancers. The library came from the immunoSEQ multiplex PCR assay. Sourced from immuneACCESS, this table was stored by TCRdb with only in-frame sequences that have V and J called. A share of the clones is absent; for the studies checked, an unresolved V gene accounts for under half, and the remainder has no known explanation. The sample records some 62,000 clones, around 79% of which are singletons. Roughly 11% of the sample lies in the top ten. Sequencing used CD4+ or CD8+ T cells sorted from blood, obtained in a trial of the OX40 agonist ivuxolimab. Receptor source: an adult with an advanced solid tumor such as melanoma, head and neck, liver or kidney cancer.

The CDR3 loop is CASSTSLVLETQYF. CDR3 bases: TGTGCCAGCAGCACGTCACTAGTTTTAGAGACCCAGTACTTC. The V call is TRBV7-2, the J call TRBJ2-5; a possible D gene is TRBD2 (5 bases). Per germline, CDR1 SGHTA and CDR2 FQGNSA. The CDR3 has 14 amino acids. Trimming cost V 5 bases and J 4 bases, with 14 bases left between them.

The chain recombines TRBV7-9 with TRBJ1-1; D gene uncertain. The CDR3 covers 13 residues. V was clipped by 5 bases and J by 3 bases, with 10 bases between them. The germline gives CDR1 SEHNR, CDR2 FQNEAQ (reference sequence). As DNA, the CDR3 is TGTGCCAGCAGCCCCGCGTCGGACACTGAAGCTTTCTTT. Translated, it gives CASSPASDTEAFF.

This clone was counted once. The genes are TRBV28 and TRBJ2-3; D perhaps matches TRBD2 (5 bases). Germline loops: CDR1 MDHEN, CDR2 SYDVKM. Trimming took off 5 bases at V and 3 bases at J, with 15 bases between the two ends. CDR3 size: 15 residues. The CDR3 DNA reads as TGTGCCAGCAGTCCGGCGGGTCCAATAACAGATACGCAGTATTTT. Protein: CASSPAGPITDTQYF.

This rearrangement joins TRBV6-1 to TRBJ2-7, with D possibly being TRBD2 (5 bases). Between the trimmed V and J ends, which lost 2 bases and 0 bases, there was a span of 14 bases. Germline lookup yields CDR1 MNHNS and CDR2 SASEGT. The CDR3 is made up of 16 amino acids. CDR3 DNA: TGTGCCAGCAGTGAACCCCTGGACTCTAGCTCCTACGAGCAGTACTTC. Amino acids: CASSEPLDSSSYEQYF.

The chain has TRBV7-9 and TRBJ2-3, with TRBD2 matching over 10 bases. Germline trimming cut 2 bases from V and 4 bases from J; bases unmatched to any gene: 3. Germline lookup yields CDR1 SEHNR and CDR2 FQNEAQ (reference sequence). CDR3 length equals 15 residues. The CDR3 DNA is TGTGCCAGCAGCTTACAGCGGGGGGGGCCAGATACGCAGTATTTT. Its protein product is CASSLQRGGPDTQYF.

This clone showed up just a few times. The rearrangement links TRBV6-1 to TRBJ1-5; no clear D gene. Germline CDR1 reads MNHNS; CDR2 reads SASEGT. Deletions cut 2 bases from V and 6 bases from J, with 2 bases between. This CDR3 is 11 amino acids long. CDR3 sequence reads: CASSESQPQHF. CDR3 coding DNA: TGTGCCAGCAGTGAAAGTCAGCCCCAGCATTTT.

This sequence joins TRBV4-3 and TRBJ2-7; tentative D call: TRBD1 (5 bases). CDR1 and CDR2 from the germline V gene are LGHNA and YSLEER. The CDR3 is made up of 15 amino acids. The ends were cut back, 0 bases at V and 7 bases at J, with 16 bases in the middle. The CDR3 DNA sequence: TGCGCCAGCAGCCAAGATTGGCAGGGCCCCCTTGAGCAGTACTTC. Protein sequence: CASSQDWQGPLEQYF.

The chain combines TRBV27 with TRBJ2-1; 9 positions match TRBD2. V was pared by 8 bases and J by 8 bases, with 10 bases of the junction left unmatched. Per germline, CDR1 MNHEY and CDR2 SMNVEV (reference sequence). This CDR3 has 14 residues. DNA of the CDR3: TGTGCCAGCGGTCGGCTAGCGGGATTGGATGAGCAGTTCTTC. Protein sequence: CASGRLAGLDEQFF.

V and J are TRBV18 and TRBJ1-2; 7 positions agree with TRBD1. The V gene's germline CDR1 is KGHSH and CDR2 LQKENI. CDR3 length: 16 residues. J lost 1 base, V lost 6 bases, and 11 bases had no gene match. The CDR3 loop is CASSTGTETHNYGYTF. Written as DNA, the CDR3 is TGTGCCAGCTCGACCGGGACAGAAACTCATAACTATGGCTACACCTTC.

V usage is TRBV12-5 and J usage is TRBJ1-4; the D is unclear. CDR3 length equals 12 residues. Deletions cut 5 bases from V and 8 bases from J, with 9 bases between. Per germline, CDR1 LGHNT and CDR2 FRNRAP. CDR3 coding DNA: TGTGCTAGTGGTCCCGTGGTCGAAAAACTGTTTTTT. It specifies CASGPVVEKLFF.

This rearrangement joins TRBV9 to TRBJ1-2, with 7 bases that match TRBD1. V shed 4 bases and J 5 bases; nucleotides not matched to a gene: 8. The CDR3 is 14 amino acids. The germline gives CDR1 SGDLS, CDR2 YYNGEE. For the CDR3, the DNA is TGTGCCAGCAGCACACAGGGGATTTCATATGGCTACACCTTC. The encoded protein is CASSTQGISYGYTF.

The CDR3 is CASSQRDRKETQYF. The CDR3 DNA reads as TGCGCCAGCAGCCAACGGGACAGGAAAGAGACCCAGTACTTC. The chain carries TRBV4-3 and TRBJ2-5; 8 positions agree with TRBD1. The CDR3 length is 14 residues. Looked up from germline, CDR1 is LGHNA and CDR2 is YSLEER. The J segment lost 3 bases and the V segment lost 2 bases, leaving 2 bases of the junction unmatched.

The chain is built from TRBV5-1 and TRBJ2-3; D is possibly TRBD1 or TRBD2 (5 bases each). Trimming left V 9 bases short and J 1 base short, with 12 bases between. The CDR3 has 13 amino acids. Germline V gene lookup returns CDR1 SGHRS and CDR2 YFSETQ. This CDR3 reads CAIPGPRTDTQYF. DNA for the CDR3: TGCGCCATTCCGGGACCACGCACAGATACGCAGTATTTT.

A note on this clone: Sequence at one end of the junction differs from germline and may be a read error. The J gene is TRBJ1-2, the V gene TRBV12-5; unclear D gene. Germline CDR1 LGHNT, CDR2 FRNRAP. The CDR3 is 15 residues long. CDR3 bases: TGTGCTAGTGGTTTACCCCGTTTCGGGAACTATGGCCACACCTTC. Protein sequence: CASGLPRFGNYGHTF.

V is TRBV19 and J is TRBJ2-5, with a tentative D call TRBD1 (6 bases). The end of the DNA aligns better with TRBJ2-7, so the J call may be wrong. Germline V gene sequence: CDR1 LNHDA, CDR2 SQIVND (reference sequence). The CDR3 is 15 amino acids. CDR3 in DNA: TGTGCCAGTAGTATTATAAGTACAGGGAAGCACGAGCAGTACTTC. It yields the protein CASSIISTGKHEQYF.

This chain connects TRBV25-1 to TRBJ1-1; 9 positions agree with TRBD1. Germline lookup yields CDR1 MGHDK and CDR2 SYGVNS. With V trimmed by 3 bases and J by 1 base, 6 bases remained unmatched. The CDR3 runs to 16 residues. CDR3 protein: CASSELGQGSNTEAFF. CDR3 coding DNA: TGTGCCAGCAGTGAGTTGGGACAGGGATCGAACACTGAAGCTTTCTTT. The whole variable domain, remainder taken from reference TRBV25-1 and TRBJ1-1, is EADIYQTPRYLVIGTGKKITLECSQTMGHDKMYWYQQDPGMELHLIHYSYGVNSTEKGDLSSESTVSRIRTEHFPLTLESARPSHTSQYLCASSELGQGSNTEAFFGQGTRLTVV.

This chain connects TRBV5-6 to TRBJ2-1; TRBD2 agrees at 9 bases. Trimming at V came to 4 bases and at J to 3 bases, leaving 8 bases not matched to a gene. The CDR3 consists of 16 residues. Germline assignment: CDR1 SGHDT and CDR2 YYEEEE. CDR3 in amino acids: CASSGEAGGSYNEQFF. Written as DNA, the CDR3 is TGTGCCAGCAGCGGAGAAGCGGGAGGAAGCTACAATGAGCAGTTCTTC.

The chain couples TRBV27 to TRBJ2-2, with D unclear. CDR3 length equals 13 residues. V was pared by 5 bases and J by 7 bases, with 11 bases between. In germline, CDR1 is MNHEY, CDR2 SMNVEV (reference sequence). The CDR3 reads CASSPTRNGELFF. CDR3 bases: TGTGCCAGCAGTCCGACCAGAAACGGGGAGCTGTTTTTT.

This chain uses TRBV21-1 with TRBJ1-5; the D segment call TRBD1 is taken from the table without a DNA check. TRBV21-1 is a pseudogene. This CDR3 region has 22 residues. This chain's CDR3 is CASSPKKTPLPGTSRRSQPQHF. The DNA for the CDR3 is TGTGCCAGCAGCCCAAAAAAAACGCCATTGCCCGGGACATCTCGGCGTAGTCAGCCCCAGCATTTT.

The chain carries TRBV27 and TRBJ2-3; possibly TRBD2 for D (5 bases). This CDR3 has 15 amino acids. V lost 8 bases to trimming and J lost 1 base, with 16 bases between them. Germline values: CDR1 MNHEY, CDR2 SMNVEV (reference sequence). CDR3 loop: CASGGFEWGTDTQYF. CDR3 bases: TGTGCCAGCGGAGGTTTTGAATGGGGCACAGATACGCAGTATTTT.

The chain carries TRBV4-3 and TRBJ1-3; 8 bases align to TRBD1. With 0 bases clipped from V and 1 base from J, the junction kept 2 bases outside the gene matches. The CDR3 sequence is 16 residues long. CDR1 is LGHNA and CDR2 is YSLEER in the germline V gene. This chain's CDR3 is CASSQDRGRSGNTIYF. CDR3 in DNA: TGCGCCAGCAGCCAAGACAGGGGGCGATCTGGAAACACCATATATTTT.

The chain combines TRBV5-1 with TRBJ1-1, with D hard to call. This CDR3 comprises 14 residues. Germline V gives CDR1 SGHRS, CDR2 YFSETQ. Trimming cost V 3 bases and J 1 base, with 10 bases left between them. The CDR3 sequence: CASSSDGRNTEAFF. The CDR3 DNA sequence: TGCGCCAGCAGCTCAGACGGACGGAACACTGAAGCTTTCTTT.